One and the same sample provided the 16 T cell receptor beta chains below, sequenced in a study of T cell responses to AZD1222 COVID-19 vaccine. TCRdb's table, derived via immunoSEQ multiplex PCR, lists solely in-frame clones and lacks some. Of roughly 200,000 clones listed, over 85% are singletons. The material was peripheral blood, obtained 28 days after the second dose of the MenACWY control vaccine. The source is an adult who received the MenACWY meningococcal vaccine as a control.

The chain couples TRBV11-2 to TRBJ1-3; D gene unclear. This CDR3 contains 16 residues. Germline CDR1 SGHAT, CDR2 FQNNGV. Trimming took off 0 bases at V and 4 bases at J, with 13 bases between the two ends. The CDR3 here is CASSLDLMGSGNTIYF. The CDR3 nucleotides are TGTGCCAGCAGCTTAGATTTGATGGGTTCCGGAAACACCATATATTTT.

The chain joins TRBV30 to TRBJ2-1; the D gene is possibly TRBD1 (5 bases). CDR3 length: 12 residues. V was cut by 5 bases and J by 10 bases, with 15 bases left in between. Per germline, CDR1 GTSNPN and CDR2 SVGIG (reference sequence). CDR3 in amino acids: CAWGKQVGEQFF. The CDR3 coding sequence is TGTGCCTGGGGAAAACAGGTGGGCGAGCAGTTCTTC.

The J gene is TRBJ1-1, the V gene TRBV6-5; D unresolved. Germline V gives CDR1 MNHEY, CDR2 SVGAGI. V shed 1 base and J shed 0 bases, with 9 bases lying between them. CDR3 size: 15 residues. The CDR3 loop reads CASSYFPRMNTEAFF. The DNA of the CDR3 is TGTGCCAGCAGTTACTTCCCGCGAATGAACACTGAAGCTTTCTTT.

This chain links TRBV6-5 with TRBJ1-2; TRBD1 might be the D (6 bases). The CDR3 is 15 residues long. From germline, CDR1 is MNHEY and CDR2 SVGAGI. V was trimmed by 5 bases and J by 4 bases, leaving 17 bases between them. The CDR3 spells CASSHLQGAFYGYTF. CDR3 in DNA: TGTGCCAGCAGTCACTTACAGGGAGCTTTCTATGGCTACACCTTC.

The J gene is TRBJ1-5, the V gene TRBV5-1, with D possibly being TRBD1 (5 bases). The CDR3 sequence is 15 residues long. From germline, CDR1 is SGHRS and CDR2 YFSETQ. V lost 4 bases to trimming and J lost 2 bases, with 13 bases between them. CDR3 bases: TGCGCCAGCAGCATGGGGACCTACGGCAATCAGCCCCAGCATTTT. Its protein is CASSMGTYGNQPQHF.

The chain has TRBV5-1 and TRBJ1-5, with D perhaps TRBD1 (5 bases). The V end was cut by 4 bases, the J end by 2 bases, with 13 bases between. This CDR3 contains 15 residues. CDR1 SGHRS and CDR2 YFSETQ come from the germline V gene. The CDR3 coding sequence is TGCGCCAGCAGCCGTGGGGCTGGTGGCAATCAGCCCCAGCATTTT. It is translated as CASSRGAGGNQPQHF.

The V call is TRBV3-1 (or the pseudogene TRBV3-2), the J call TRBJ1-3, with a tentative D call TRBD1 (6 bases). With 5 bases removed from V and 1 base from J, the gap between germline ends came to 9 bases. From germline, CDR1 is LGHDT and CDR2 YNNKEL (reference sequence). The length of the CDR3 is 14 residues. The CDR3 loop reads CASSVGGSGNTIYF. The CDR3 region has the DNA TGTGCCAGCAGCGTAGGGGGTTCTGGAAACACCATATATTTT.

The chain joins TRBV3-1 (or the pseudogene TRBV3-2) to TRBJ1-4; D not resolved. The V gene lost 5 bases and the J gene lost 3 bases, with 1 base spanning the gap. The CDR3 extends over 11 amino acids. CDR1 is LGHDT, CDR2 YNNKEL, per germline (reference sequence). This chain's CDR3 is CASSSNEKLFF. In DNA form, the CDR3 reads TGTGCCAGCAGCTCTAATGAAAAACTGTTTTTT.

The chain is built from TRBV4-1 and TRBJ1-4; a weak D match, TRBD1 (5 bases). CDR1 and CDR2 (germline): MGHRA, YSYEKL. The CDR3 extends over 16 amino acids. Trimming left V 4 bases short and J 8 bases short, with 20 bases between. CDR3 residues: CASSPTTGTAGEKLFF. As DNA, the CDR3 is TGCGCCAGCAGCCCGACTACCGGGACCGCGGGGGAAAAACTGTTTTTT.

The V gene is TRBV7-9, the J gene TRBJ1-2; 9 bases match TRBD1. V trimming: 2 bases; J trimming: 4 bases; junction bases outside the gene matches: 5. CDR1 and CDR2 from the germline V gene are SEHNR and FQNEAQ (reference sequence). The CDR3 length is 15 residues. In nucleotides, the CDR3 is TGTGCCAGCAGCTTATCGGGACAGGGTTTCTATGGCTACACCTTC. Protein: CASSLSGQGFYGYTF. The entire variable domain, with the rest obtained from reference TRBV7-9 and TRBJ1-2, is as follows: DTGVSQNPRHKITKRGQNVTFRCDPISEHNRLYWYRQTLGQGPEFLTYFQNEAQLEKSRLLSDRFSAERPKGSFSTLEIQRTEQGDSAMYLCASSLSGQGFYGYTFGSGTRLTVV.

The chain couples TRBV19 to TRBJ1-4, with a weak D call TRBD1 (5 bases). Per germline, CDR1 LNHDA and CDR2 SQIVND (reference sequence). The CDR3 runs to 14 residues. The V and J ends lost 7 bases and 7 bases respectively, with 16 bases between them. CDR3: CASTLTGTLEKLFF. CDR3 in DNA: TGTGCCAGTACCCTGACCGGGACGCTTGAAAAACTGTTTTTT.

The CDR3 region has the DNA TGTGCCAGCAGTCTGTTGAGCACAGATACGCAGTATTTT. Translation: CASSLLSTDTQYF. The chain carries TRBV12-3 or TRBV12-4 and TRBJ2-3, with D hard to call. Trimming took 5 bases from V and 0 from J, leaving 6 bases between them. The CDR3 covers 13 residues.

J is TRBJ1-1 and V is TRBV27; 9 bases line up with TRBD1. Germline loops: CDR1 MNHEY, CDR2 SMNVEV (reference sequence). V lost 3 bases to trimming and J lost 1 base; unmatched junction nucleotides: 3. The CDR3 totals 15 residues. Here the CDR3 DNA reads TGTGCCAGCAGTTTCGGGACAGGGAGGAACACTGAAGCTTTCTTT. This encodes CASSFGTGRNTEAFF.

This chain links TRBV28 with TRBJ2-2, with D possibly TRBD2 on 6 matching bases. With 7 bases removed from V and 4 bases from J, the gap between germline ends came to 19 bases. The V gene's germline CDR1 is MDHEN and CDR2 SYDVKM. This CDR3 is 16 amino acids long. The DNA of the CDR3 is TGTGCCAGCAATCGGAGGGCAGGGTCGAGCACCGGGGAGCTGTTTTTT. Protein product: CASNRRAGSSTGELFF.

The V gene is TRBV28, the J gene TRBJ1-5, with a tentative D call TRBD1 (5 bases). CDR3 length equals 16 residues. CDR1 and CDR2 (germline): MDHEN, SYDVKM. V lost 8 bases and J 2 bases, leaving 19 bases between the germline ends. In DNA form, the CDR3 reads TGTGCCAGCGGAGAGACGAGGGGACGACGCAATCAGCCCCAGCATTTT. It yields the protein CASGETRGRRNQPQHF. The full variable domain, with the rest looked up from reference TRBV28 and TRBJ1-5, is DVKVTQSSRYLVKRTGEKVFLECVQDMDHENMFWYRQDPGLGLRLIYFSYDVKMKEKGDIPEGYSVSREKKERFSLILESASTNQTSMYLCASGETRGRRNQPQHFGDGTRLSIL.

This chain connects TRBV6-5 to TRBJ2-2; TRBD1 is a possible D gene (5 bases). The CDR3 has 14 residues. V gave up 7 bases and J gave up 6 bases, with 15 bases separating them. Germline V gene lookup returns CDR1 MNHEY and CDR2 SVGAGI. The CDR3 sequence is CASTQSQGSGELFF. CDR3 nucleotides: TGTGCCAGCACTCAATCCCAGGGCTCCGGGGAGCTGTTTTTT.